This TCR beta chain was captured by sequencing in a study of cytotoxic CD8 clonotypes in ibrutinib-treated CLL. Whole-study findings and limits: Starting clonality was above that of age-matched healthy donors and tracked circulating CD8+ T-cell counts.

CDR3 length: 11 amino acids. Trimming took 0 bases from V and 15 from J, leaving 10 bases between them. The germline V gene has CDR1 SGHTS and CDR2 YDEGEE. Notes on this clone: Its matching antigen is unknown.

Assay used: immunoSEQ multiplex PCR; TCRdb lists only in-frame clones, some missing. The data show some 200,000 clones, over 65% seen once. The sequencing here drew on PBMCs, taken after 12 months of ibrutinib treatment. The chain carries TRBV5-8 and TRBJ1-5, with D unresolved. The TCR comes from a human donor with chronic lymphocytic leukemia. In DNA, the CDR3 is TGTGCCAGCAGCTTGGCTCTAGGGTGGCATTTT. As protein: CASSLALGWHF.